This TCR beta chain came from a study of OX40 agonist ivuxolimab in advanced cancers. Overall study results and limits: On average, CD8+ T cells had more expanded clones than CD4+. The authors also found low normalized T-cell clonal expansion in some nonresponders. The CD4+ and CD8+ T cells in the blood had expanded clonally by week 6 at 0.1 to 3.0 mg/kg.

On this clone itself: Antigen unknown.

This table comes from immunoSEQ multiplex PCR, and its TCRdb copy is limited to in-frame clones, with some not included. The table has 57,000 or so clones, more than 80% seen once. The source is an adult with an advanced solid tumor such as melanoma, head and neck, liver or kidney cancer. Here the sequenced sample was CD4+ or CD8+ T cells sorted from blood, taken in a trial of the OX40 agonist ivuxolimab.

The CDR3 sequence: CATGDRVNTEAFF. The CDR3 DNA is TGTGCCACCGGGGACAGGGTGAACACTGAAGCTTTCTTT. This chain links TRBV19 with TRBJ1-1; 9 bases line up with TRBD1. J lost 0 bases, V lost 10 bases, and 3 bases had no gene match. This CDR3 spans 13 amino acids. Germline CDR1 reads LNHDA; CDR2 reads SQIVND (reference sequence).